This TCR beta chain emerged from a study of blood T cell repertoires in COVID-19. In the study overall: Collection of acute and convalescent COVID-19 samples took place in the United States, Italy and Spain. PBMCs, B-cell-depleted T cells, or T cells were the source of the cDNA or gDNA that made up the material.

Germline V gene lookup returns CDR1 MGHDK and CDR2 SYGVNS. After removal of 4 bases from V and 5 bases from J, the junction contained 3 bases not matched to a gene. The CDR3 loop spans 15 amino acids. Source study methods: Amplification with reference gene primers provided the estimates of nucleated cell counts. Method: immunoSEQ multiplex PCR; TCRdb's copy keeps in-frame clones and lacks some. The D gene and trimming were derived from the DNA, and the V and J assignments and clone size from that table. The repertoire holds approximately 85,000 clones, with approximately 86% as singletons. This clone came up a few times.

The clonotype was recovered from a woman aged 65 to 85 with active or convalescent COVID-19. The V call is TRBV25-1, the J call TRBJ1-6; 9 positions agree with TRBD1. The material sequenced was peripheral blood. CDR3 in amino acids: CASSATGGNNSPLHF. The CDR3 coding sequence is TGTGCCAGCAGTGCGACAGGGGGGAATAATTCACCCCTCCACTTT.